This T cell receptor beta chain was observed in a study of response to subunit inactivated influenza vaccine. MiXCR was run by TCRdb on the RT-PCR reads, yielding one entry per CDR3 protein. The data show hundreds of thousands of distinct CDR3 sequences, roughly 11% seen once. As concerns this clonotype: Compared with germline, one end of the junction differs, possibly owing to a read error.

The sequence derives from a man aged 45 to 65 who received an inactivated influenza vaccine. This material consisted of PBMCs from blood, taken 45 days after vaccination.

The CDR3 DNA reads as TGTGCTAGCAGCTTAAGTGAAGGTCCTAACACCGGGGAGCTGTTTTTT. Translation gives CASSLSEGPNTGELFF. This chain connects TRBV7-7 to TRBJ2-2; D remains unclear. The CDR3 is made up of 16 amino acids. CDR1 and CDR2 (germline): SSHAT, FNYEAQ (reference sequence).